The 7 T cell receptor beta chains given below trace back to one sample, sequenced in a study of CD8 T cells in ankylosing spondylitis. TCRdb re-derived calls from the 5' RACE reads in MiXCR, one entry per CDR3 protein. The sample yields some 70,000 distinct CDR3 sequences, about 5.7% seen once. The sequencing sample was made of blood, either unsorted or a sorted T cell fraction (not recorded which). These receptors were collected from a male donor with ankylosing spondylitis or in good health (not recorded which).

This clonotype was recorded many times. The gene calls are TRBV7-3 and TRBJ2-1; the D gene could be TRBD1 or TRBD2 (5 bases each). With 5 bases removed from V and 0 bases from J, the gap between germline ends came to 17 bases. The CDR3 loop spans 17 amino acids. Germline-derived CDR1 and CDR2 are SGHTA and FQGTGA. The CDR3 DNA reads TGTGCCAGCAGCCCAATGATAGGGGAGAGCTCCTACAATGAGCAGTTCTTC. It specifies CASSPMIGESSYNEQFF.

This clonotype was detected ten times or more. The chain has TRBV5-1 and TRBJ2-5, with 11 bases matching TRBD2. Germline V gene lookup returns CDR1 SGHRS and CDR2 YFSETQ. The CDR3 has 18 amino acids. With V trimmed by 4 bases and J by 2 bases, 13 bases remained unmatched. CDR3 residues: CASSPSQLPSGGQETQYF. CDR3 bases: TGCGCCAGCAGCCCCTCCCAGTTACCTAGCGGGGGGCAAGAGACCCAGTACTTC.

This clonotype was detected only a few times. The chain links TRBV28 to TRBJ1-2; D not resolved. V was shortened by 7 bases and J by 8 bases, with 11 bases between the two germline ends. The CDR3 runs to 11 residues. Germline V gene data show CDR1 as MDHEN and CDR2 as SYDVKM. CDR3 residues: CASTHPNGYTF. For the CDR3, the DNA is TGTGCCAGCACCCACCCTAACGGCTACACCTTC.

At least ten counts were recorded for this clonotype. V usage is TRBV11-3 and J usage is TRBJ2-7; unclear D gene. CDR1 and CDR2 (germline): SGHNT, YENEEA. V lost 0 bases and J lost 6, with 12 bases in between. CDR3 length: 14 residues. The CDR3 spells CASSLERGSGEQYF. CDR3 in DNA: TGTGCCAGCAGCTTAGAAAGAGGTTCGGGCGAGCAGTACTTC.

Ten or more counts support this clonotype. This chain connects TRBV7-6 to TRBJ1-5; no clear D gene. The CDR3 is 13 residues long. With 1 base removed from V and 4 bases from J, the gap between germline ends came to 5 bases. Germline V CDR1 and CDR2: SGHVS, FNYEAQ. CDR3 sequence (DNA): TGTGCCAGCAGCTTAGGTAAAAATCAGCCCCAGCATTTT. Amino acids: CASSLGKNQPQHF.

This clonotype has at least ten counts. This chain uses TRBV28 with TRBJ2-7; D not certain. Germline-derived CDR1 and CDR2 are MDHEN and SYDVKM. The CDR3 is 12 amino acids. V shed 5 bases and J shed 4 bases, with 9 bases lying between them. The CDR3 reads CASSPVRYEQYF. CDR3 sequence (DNA): TGTGCCAGCAGTCCCGTCCGATACGAGCAGTACTTC.

Notes on this clonotype: A much larger clone differs from this one at a single base, so this may be a read error. The chain recombines TRBV10-3 with TRBJ1-4; D unclear. The CDR3 has 15 amino acids. Per germline, CDR1 ENHRY and CDR2 SYGVKD. In DNA, the CDR3 is TGTGTCATCAGTGAGTCGGGGTCTTCTAATGAAAAACTGTTTTTT. As protein: CVISESGSSNEKLFF.